This T cell receptor (beta chain) was documented in a study of T cell repertoires in urothelial bladder cancer. Study-wide points: Benign specimens had a median approximately 13% infiltrating lymphocyte percentage. Urothelial carcinoma specimens: median around 5,600 T cells versus over 20,000 in benign. A single clone reached 2% to 2.5% in benign versus up to roughly 15% in carcinoma.

Data came from immunoSEQ multiplex PCR; TCRdb stores just in-frame clones and leaves some out. The top ten clones hold over 9.5% of a sample with around 6,400 clones, 70% to 80% of them seen once. Trimming shortened V by 2 bases and J by 4 bases, and 14 bases separated the two germline ends. The CDR3 runs 15 residues. Germline CDR1 and CDR2: MNHNS and SASEGT. This clone is large. As yet, its antigen is unknown. Sequencing input: tumor-infiltrating cells from bladder cancer. The sequence was collected from a human donor with urothelial carcinoma. This sequence joins TRBV6-1 and TRBJ1-2; no definite D call. In DNA, the CDR3 is TGTGCCAGCAGTGAAACGGTCAGCTCCGGCTATGGCTACACCTTC. It codes for CASSETVSSGYGYTF.